This T cell receptor beta chain was captured in a study of blood T cell repertoires in COVID-19. On the study more broadly: Acute and convalescent COVID-19 specimens originated in the United States, Italy and Spain. Sources were T cells, B-cell-depleted T cells, or PBMCs; the material itself was cDNA or gDNA.

Germline CDR1 and CDR2: SQVTM and ANQGSEA. V was clipped by 5 bases and J by 7 bases; unmatched bases: 19. This CDR3 has 17 amino acids. Authors' data handling: How many nucleated cells were present was estimated from reference gene primer amplification. Assay used: immunoSEQ multiplex PCR; TCRdb lists only in-frame clones, some missing. The DNA gave D and trimming, while V, J and clone size come from that table. The sample holds some 400,000 clones, roughly 77% seen once. This chain joins TRBV29-1 and TRBJ1-4; TRBD1 matches 7 bases. This TCR derives from a human donor with acute or convalescent COVID-19. The donor label of this sample is uncertain. The sequenced material came from peripheral blood. In nucleotides, the CDR3 is TGCAGCGTTCTTACCGGACAGGATCAATTACGCGGTGAAAAACTGTTTTTT. It codes for CSVLTGQDQLRGEKLFF.